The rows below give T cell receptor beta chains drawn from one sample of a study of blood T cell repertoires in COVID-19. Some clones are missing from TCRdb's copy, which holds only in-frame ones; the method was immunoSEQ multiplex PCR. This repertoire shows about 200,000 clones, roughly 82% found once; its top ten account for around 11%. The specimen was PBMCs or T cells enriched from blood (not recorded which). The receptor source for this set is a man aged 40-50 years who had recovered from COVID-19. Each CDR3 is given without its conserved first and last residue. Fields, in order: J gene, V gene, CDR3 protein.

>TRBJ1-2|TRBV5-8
ASSLGVSYTANYGYT
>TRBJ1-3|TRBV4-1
ASSQFWTGGITTGNTIY
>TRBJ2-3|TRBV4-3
ASSQYRGGTDTQY
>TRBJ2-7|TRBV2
ASSGSQGTYEQY
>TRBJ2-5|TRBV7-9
ASSFPPGLQETQY
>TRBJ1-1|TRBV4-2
ASSQGTGMNTEAF
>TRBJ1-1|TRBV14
ASSQRNRDTEAF
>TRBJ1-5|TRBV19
ATSDRGYNQPQH
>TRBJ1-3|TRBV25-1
ASSLAGAGNTIY
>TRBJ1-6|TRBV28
ASSYTDSSYNSPLH
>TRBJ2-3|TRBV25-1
ASSVPGGDTQY
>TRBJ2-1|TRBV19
ASSIDHVAGSYNEQF
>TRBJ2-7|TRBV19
ASSIAQGRPEQY
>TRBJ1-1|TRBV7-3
ASSPHPGQGVTEAF
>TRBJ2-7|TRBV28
ASSPVGLAGGMPLGEQY
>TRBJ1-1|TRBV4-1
ASSQDPVTKAF
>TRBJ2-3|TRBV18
ASSPMTSGNGDTQY
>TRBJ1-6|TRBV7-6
ASSVGTGQGNSPLH
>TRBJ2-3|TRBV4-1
ATGGLAADTQY
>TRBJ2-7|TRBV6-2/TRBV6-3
ASSFGGGSFEEY
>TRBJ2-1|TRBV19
ASRVAGSSYNEQF
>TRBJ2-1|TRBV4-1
ASSPSGGSSYNEQF
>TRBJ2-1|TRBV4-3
ASSLQGASGYNEQF
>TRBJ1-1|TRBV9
ASSPLAGITEAF
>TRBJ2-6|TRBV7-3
ASGSGGSGANVLT
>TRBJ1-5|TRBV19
ASSIAPRKSNQPQH
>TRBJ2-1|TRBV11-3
ASSPWTSGSIGEQF
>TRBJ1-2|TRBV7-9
ASRLNPGQGAGAHGYT
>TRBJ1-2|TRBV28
ASSPTGTGGAGYT
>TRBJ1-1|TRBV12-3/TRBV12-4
ASRGQVNTEAF
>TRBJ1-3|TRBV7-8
ASSQASENTIY
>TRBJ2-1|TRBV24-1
ATSDHGTPFRNEQF
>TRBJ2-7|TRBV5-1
ASSFDRWVSYEQY
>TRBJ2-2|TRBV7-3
ASSYVGSGRAGELF
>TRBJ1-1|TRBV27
ASSLIGTGPYTEAF